This T cell receptor (beta chain) was obtained from a study of blood T cell repertoires in COVID-19. Across the study: Some COVID-19 samples were acute and others convalescent; all came from the United States, Italy and Spain. The cDNA or gDNA used as material had been derived from T cells, B-cell-depleted T cells, or PBMCs.

Germline V gives CDR1 MNHEY, CDR2 SVGAGI. The length of the CDR3 is 15 residues. The trim removed 4 bases at V and 4 bases at J, leaving 7 bases unmatched. Authors' processing steps: Cell counts per sample came from amplifying reference gene primers. This table comes from immunoSEQ multiplex PCR, and its TCRdb copy is limited to in-frame clones, with some not included. The DNA gave D and trimming, while V, J and clone size come from that table. The sample lists approximately 490,000 clones; around nine tenths were seen once. Self-reported history from a screening survey and questionnaire set each donor's cohort. This clone was seen a single time.

Material for sequencing was PBMCs or T cells enriched from blood (not recorded which). The clonotype was recovered from a woman aged 60-70 years who had recovered from COVID-19. The chain recombines TRBV6-5 with TRBJ1-2, with 9 bases fitting TRBD1. DNA for the CDR3: TGTGCCAGCAGTTCCCCGGGACAGGGTAGCTATGGCTACACCTTC. It encodes CASSSPGQGSYGYTF.